The 15 T cell receptor beta chains in this list originate from one sample, sequenced in a study of blood T cells in healthy people across ages (dated by TCRdb to the mid-2010s). The receptor library was made with 5' RACE. TCRdb names Illumina HiSeq 2500 as the instrument used. A second PCR of 7 to 11 cycles was run with a J-beta primer mix and a sample-barcoded 5' primer. TCRdb ran its own pipeline on the public reads, namely fastp trimming at Q25 and MiXCR clone calling, and kept in-frame beta chains. All rows with the same CDR3 protein become a single entry with the most common DNA and genes. This sample comprises approximately 1.5 million distinct CDR3 sequences, roughly 43% of them detected only once. Jointly, the top ten make up about 3.8% of the sample. What was sequenced was blood. Receptors were obtained from a woman between 18 and 29 years old in good health.

This clonotype was found once. The chain has TRBV5-1 and TRBJ2-1; no clear D gene. Germline-derived CDR1 and CDR2 are SGHRS and YFSETQ. V was cut by 0 bases and J by 5 bases, with 9 bases left in between. CDR3 length: 14 amino acids. CDR3 loop: CASSLGSEDNEQFF. The CDR3, as DNA: TGCGCCAGCAGCTTGGGGAGCGAGGACAATGAGCAGTTCTTC.

With regard to this clonotype: The junction departs from the called germline gene at one end, perhaps through a read error. The chain uses TRBV5-1 and TRBJ2-5, with 7 nucleotides matching TRBD2. Looked up from germline, CDR1 is SGHRS and CDR2 is YFSETQ. The CDR3 contains 16 residues. The CDR3 reads CASSLVRGTYQETQYF. CDR3 bases: TGCGCCAGCAGCTTGGTGCGGGGGACGTACCAAGAGACTCAGTACTTC.

This clonotype was observed at least ten times. One end of the junction varies from germline; a read error may be responsible. The chain employs TRBV18 and TRBJ2-5; maybe TRBD1 (5 bases). The CDR3 totals 13 residues. Germline lookup yields CDR1 KGHSH and CDR2 LQKENI. The CDR3, as DNA: TGCGCCAGCAGTCCTGACAGCCAAGAGACCCAGTACTTC. This gives the protein CASSPDSQETQYF. Based on the CDR3 plus reference TRBV18 and TRBJ2-5, the full variable domain is NAGVMQNPRHLVRRRGQEARLRCSPMKGHSHVYWYRQLPEEGLKFMVYLQKENIIDESGMPKERFSAEFPKEGPSILRIQQVVRGDSAAYFCASSPDSQETQYFGPGTRLLVL.

This clonotype was recorded a few times. This sequence joins TRBV20-1 and TRBJ1-5, with a tentative D call TRBD1 (6 bases). There are 16 residues in the CDR3. V was trimmed by 3 bases and J by 0 bases, leaving 15 bases between them. Germline CDR1 DFQATT, CDR2 SNEGSKA (reference sequence). The CDR3 nucleotides are TGCAGTGCTAGTAGCCAGGGGTTTCGTAGCAATCAGCCCCAGCATTTT. Amino acids: CSASSQGFRSNQPQHF.

The sample holds a few counts of this clonotype. V is TRBV7-9 and J is TRBJ2-6; 9 bases align to TRBD2. The CDR3 loop spans 16 amino acids. Germline V lookup: CDR1 SEHNR, CDR2 FQNEAQ (reference sequence). V lost 5 bases and J lost 2; bases outside the gene matches: 4. DNA of the CDR3: TGTGCCAGCAGCCTTAGCGGGAGTACTGGGGCCAACGTCCTGACTTTC. This codes for CASSLSGSTGANVLTF.

CDR3 bases: TGTGCCAGCAGTCCTATAGCGGGAGGGCGGCACTACGAGCAGTACTTC. Protein: CASSPIAGGRHYEQYF. The V call is TRBV28, the J call TRBJ2-7, with 11 nucleotides matching TRBD2. There are 16 residues in the CDR3. Unmatched junction bases numbered 9, after V lost 5 bases and J lost 3 bases. CDR1 is MDHEN and CDR2 is SYDVKM in the germline V gene.

In its sample, this clonotype was seen a few times. V usage is TRBV20-1 and J usage is TRBJ2-4; possible D gene TRBD2, 6 bases. The DNA end is a closer match to TRBJ2-7, so the J assignment may be wrong. Per germline, CDR1 DFQATT and CDR2 SNEGSKA (reference sequence). The CDR3 is 13 residues long. The CDR3 DNA reads as TGCAGTGCTATAAGGGACTCTTCCTACGAGCAGTACTTC. Encoded protein: CSAIRDSSYEQYF.

This clonotype has just a few counts. The rearrangement uses TRBV4-1 and TRBJ2-1, with TRBD2 as a possible D gene (6 bases). The CDR3 has 15 residues. Germline V lookup: CDR1 MGHRA, CDR2 YSYEKL. V lost 0 bases to trimming and J lost 5 bases, with 11 bases between them. This CDR3 is CASSQEGGDHNEQFF. The CDR3 bases are TGCGCCAGCAGCCAAGAGGGCGGGGACCACAATGAGCAGTTCTTC.

The chain couples TRBV10-3 to TRBJ2-1; 10 nucleotides align to TRBD2. The CDR3 is made up of 15 amino acids. The junction had 4 bases not matched to a gene; V was cut back by 0 bases and J by 8 bases. Germline values: CDR1 ENHRY, CDR2 SYGVKD. The CDR3 is CAISESSGGAYEQFF. In DNA form, the CDR3 reads TGTGCCATCAGTGAGTCAAGCGGGGGGGCCTATGAGCAGTTCTTC.

This clonotype was seen repeatedly, ten times or more. One end of the junction varies from germline; a read error may be responsible. This chain connects TRBV7-9 to TRBJ1-5; the D is unclear. The CDR3 runs to 14 residues. Germline assignment: CDR1 SEHNR and CDR2 FQNEAQ (reference sequence). CDR3: CASSLGSRNQPQHF. The CDR3 DNA sequence: TGTGCCAGCAGTTTAGGAAGTCGCAATCAGCCCCAGCATTTT.

The gene calls are TRBV27 and TRBJ2-2, with 7 bases identical to TRBD1. From germline, CDR1 is MNHEY and CDR2 SMNVEV (reference sequence). V lost 6 bases and J lost 7; bases outside the gene matches: 5. The CDR3 extends over 13 amino acids. The CDR3 spells CASRLTGIGELFF. CDR3 sequence (DNA): TGTGCCAGCAGGCTGACAGGGATCGGGGAGCTGTTTTTT.

The table lists this clonotype with many counts. V is TRBV10-3 and J is TRBJ2-7, with TRBD1 matching 8 bases. Trimming at V came to 5 bases and at J to 3 bases, leaving 6 bases not matched to a gene. Germline assignment: CDR1 ENHRY and CDR2 SYGVKD. This CDR3 is built from 14 residues. The CDR3 here is CAISPGQAVYEQYF. In DNA, the CDR3 is TGTGCCATCAGTCCGGGACAGGCCGTCTACGAGCAGTACTTC.

The chain carries TRBV29-1 and TRBJ2-6; 9 bases map to TRBD2. V lost 6 bases to trimming and J lost 6 bases; unmatched junction nucleotides: 9. The CDR3 loop spans 15 amino acids. Germline V gene lookup returns CDR1 SQVTM and CDR2 ANQGSEA. The CDR3 reads CSVQSGGFEANVLTF. CDR3 nucleotides: TGCAGCGTGCAAAGCGGGGGGTTTGAGGCCAACGTCCTGACTTTC.

The rearrangement joins TRBV29-1 to TRBJ2-2, with TRBD1 matching 9 bases. Germline loops: CDR1 SQVTM, CDR2 ANQGSEA. The ends lost 4 bases at V and 4 bases at J; junction bases unmatched: 4. The CDR3 spans 14 residues. This CDR3 is CSVVGQGVTGELFF. The CDR3 DNA reads TGCAGCGTTGTGGGACAGGGAGTCACCGGGGAGCTGTTTTTT.

The sample holds a few counts of this clonotype. This chain uses TRBV12-3 or TRBV12-4 with TRBJ2-3; TRBD2 aligns across 13 bases. This CDR3 comprises 16 residues. Unmatched junction bases numbered 6, after V lost 7 bases and J lost 2 bases. The DNA for the CDR3 is TGTGCCAGCACTTTGACTAGCGGGGGGATCACAGATACGCAGTATTTT. This translates into CASTLTSGGITDTQYF.